This T cell receptor (beta chain) was captured by sequencing in a study of T cells after yellow fever vaccination. The CDR3 runs 14 residues. Germline trimming cut 5 bases from V and 4 bases from J; bases unmatched to any gene: 5. The germline V gene has CDR1 SGHTA and CDR2 FQGNSA. Each CDR3 protein is one row after TCRdb ran MiXCR on the 5' RACE reads. The sample lists over 65,000 distinct CDR3 sequences, 13% occurring once. In this sample, this clonotype turned up a few times. This TCR was sampled from a man between 18 and 35 years old who received the YFV17D yellow fever vaccine. The chain is built from TRBV7-2 and TRBJ1-3; 7 bases align to TRBD1. The specimen comprised CD8+ T cells not binding an NS4B(214-222) dextramer, sorted from PBMCs, sampled less than 25 days after the first yellow fever vaccination. The CDR3 is CASSPQGQGNTIYF. CDR3 DNA sequence: TGTGCCAGCAGCCCACAGGGACAGGGAAACACCATATATTTT.